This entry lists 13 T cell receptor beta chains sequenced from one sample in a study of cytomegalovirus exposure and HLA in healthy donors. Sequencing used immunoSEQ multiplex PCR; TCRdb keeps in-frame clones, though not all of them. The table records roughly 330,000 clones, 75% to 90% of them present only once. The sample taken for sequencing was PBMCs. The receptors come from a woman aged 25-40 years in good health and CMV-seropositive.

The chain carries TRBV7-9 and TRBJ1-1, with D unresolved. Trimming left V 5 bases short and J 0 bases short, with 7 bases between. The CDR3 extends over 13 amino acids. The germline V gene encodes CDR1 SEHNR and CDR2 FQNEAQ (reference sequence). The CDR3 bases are TGTGCCAGCAGCCCCAACTTGAACACTGAAGCTTTCTTT. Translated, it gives CASSPNLNTEAFF.

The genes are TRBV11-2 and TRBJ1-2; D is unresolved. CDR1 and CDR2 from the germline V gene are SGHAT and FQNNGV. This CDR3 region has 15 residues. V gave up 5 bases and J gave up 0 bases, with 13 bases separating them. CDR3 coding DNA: TGTGCCAGCAGCCGAGCAGGACCCACTAACTATGGCTACACCTTC. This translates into CASSRAGPTNYGYTF. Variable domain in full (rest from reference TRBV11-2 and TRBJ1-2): EAGVAQSPRYKIIEKRQSVAFWCNPISGHATLYWYQQILGQGPKLLIQFQNNGVVDDSQLPKDRFSAERLKGVDSTLKIQPAKLEDSAVYLCASSRAGPTNYGYTFGSGTRLTVV.

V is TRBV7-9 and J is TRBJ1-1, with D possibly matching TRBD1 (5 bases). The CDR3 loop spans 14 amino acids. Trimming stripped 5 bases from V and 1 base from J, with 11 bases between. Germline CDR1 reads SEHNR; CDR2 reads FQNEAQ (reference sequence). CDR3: CASSPPGGNTEAFF. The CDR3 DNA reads TGTGCCAGCAGCCCGCCGGGGGGGAACACTGAAGCTTTCTTT.

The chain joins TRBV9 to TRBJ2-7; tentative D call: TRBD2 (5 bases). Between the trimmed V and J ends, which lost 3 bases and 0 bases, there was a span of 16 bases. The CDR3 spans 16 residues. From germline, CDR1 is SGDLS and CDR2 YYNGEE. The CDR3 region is CASSAHLRDSSYEQYF. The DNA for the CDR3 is TGTGCCAGCAGCGCGCATCTACGGGATTCCTCCTACGAGCAGTACTTC.

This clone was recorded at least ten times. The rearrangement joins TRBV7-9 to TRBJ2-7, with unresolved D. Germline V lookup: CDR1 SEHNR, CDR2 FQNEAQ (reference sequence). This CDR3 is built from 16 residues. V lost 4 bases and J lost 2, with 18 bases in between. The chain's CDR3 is CASSSLGSRGTYEQYF. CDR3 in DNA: TGTGCCAGCAGCTCCCTCGGGTCTCGAGGTACCTACGAGCAGTACTTC. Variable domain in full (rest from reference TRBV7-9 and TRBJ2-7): DTGVSQNPRHKITKRGQNVTFRCDPISEHNRLYWYRQTLGQGPEFLTYFQNEAQLEKSRLLSDRFSAERPKGSFSTLEIQRTEQGDSAMYLCASSSLGSRGTYEQYFGPGTRLTVT.

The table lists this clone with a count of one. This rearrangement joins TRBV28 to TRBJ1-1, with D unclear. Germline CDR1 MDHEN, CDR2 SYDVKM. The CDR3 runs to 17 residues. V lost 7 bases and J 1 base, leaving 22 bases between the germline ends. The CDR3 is CASTLLGRGSSNTEAFF. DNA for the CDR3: TGTGCCAGCACCCTCCTTGGGCGAGGGTCCTCGAACACTGAAGCTTTCTTT.

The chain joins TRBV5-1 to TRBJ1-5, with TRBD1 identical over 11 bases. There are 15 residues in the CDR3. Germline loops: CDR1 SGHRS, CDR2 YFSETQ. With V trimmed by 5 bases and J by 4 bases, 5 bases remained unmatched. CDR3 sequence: CASRPGTGGNQPQHF. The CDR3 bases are TGCGCCAGCAGGCCCGGGACAGGGGGAAATCAGCCCCAGCATTTT.

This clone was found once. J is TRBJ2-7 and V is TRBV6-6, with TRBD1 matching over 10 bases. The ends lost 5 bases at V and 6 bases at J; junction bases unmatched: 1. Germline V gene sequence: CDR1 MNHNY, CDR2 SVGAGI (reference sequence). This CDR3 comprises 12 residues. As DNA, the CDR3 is TGTGCCAGCAGTGACAGGGGGCGCGAGCAGTACTTC. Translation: CASSDRGREQYF.

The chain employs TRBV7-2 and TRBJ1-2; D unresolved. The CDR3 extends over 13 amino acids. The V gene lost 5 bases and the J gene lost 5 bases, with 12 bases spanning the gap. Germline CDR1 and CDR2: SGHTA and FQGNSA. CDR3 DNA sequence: TGTGCCAGCAGCCCTACGGGCATATATGGCTACACCTTC. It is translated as CASSPTGIYGYTF. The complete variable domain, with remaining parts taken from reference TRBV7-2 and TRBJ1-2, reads GAGVSQSPSNKVTEKGKDVELRCDPISGHTALYWYRQSLGQGLEFLIYFQGNSAPDKSGLPSDRFSAERTGGSVSTLTIQRTQQEDSAVYLCASSPTGIYGYTFGSGTRLTVV.

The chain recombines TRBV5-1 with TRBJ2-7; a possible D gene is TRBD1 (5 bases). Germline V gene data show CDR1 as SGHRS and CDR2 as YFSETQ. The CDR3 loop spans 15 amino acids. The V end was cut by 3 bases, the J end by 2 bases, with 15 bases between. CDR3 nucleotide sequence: TGCGCCAGCAGCTGGGGCCGCCTGGGCACCTACGAGCAGTACTTC. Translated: CASSWGRLGTYEQYF.

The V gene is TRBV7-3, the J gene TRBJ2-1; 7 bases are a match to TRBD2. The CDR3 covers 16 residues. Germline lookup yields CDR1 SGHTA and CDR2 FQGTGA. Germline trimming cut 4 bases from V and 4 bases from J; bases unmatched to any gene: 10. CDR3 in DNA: TGTGCCAGCAGCTCTACAGGCGGGAGTCGATACAATGAGCAGTTCTTC. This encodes CASSSTGGSRYNEQFF.

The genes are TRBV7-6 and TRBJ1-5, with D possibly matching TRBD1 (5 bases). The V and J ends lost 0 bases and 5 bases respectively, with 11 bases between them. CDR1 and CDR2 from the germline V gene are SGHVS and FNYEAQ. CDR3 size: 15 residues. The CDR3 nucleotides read TGTGCCAGCAGCTTAGCAGGATGGGGGGATCAGCCCCAGCATTTT. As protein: CASSLAGWGDQPQHF.

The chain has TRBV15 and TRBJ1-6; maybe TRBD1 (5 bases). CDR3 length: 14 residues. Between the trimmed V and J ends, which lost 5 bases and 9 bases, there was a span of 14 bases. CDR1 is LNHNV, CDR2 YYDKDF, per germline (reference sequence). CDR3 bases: TGTGCCACCAGCTCTCCTCAGGGAGCTTCACCCCTCCACTTT. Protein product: CATSSPQGASPLHF.